This T cell receptor (beta chain) was identified during a study of spatial heterogeneity in lung cancer. Study details: Beta-chain sequences were consistently detected more often than alpha-chain sequences. Raw-read counts averaged over ten per unique TCR and UMI combination.

MiXCR, run by TCRdb on the 5' RACE reads, gives a single entry per CDR3 protein. The data show 2,500 to 3,500 distinct CDR3 sequences, about 7.3% seen once. Noted time point: sample taken at primary tumor resection. Donors were under 90 untreated early-stage non-small cell lung cancer patients. No cells were sorted before sequencing. The whole RNA sequenced was extracted from tumor, nontumor lung or frozen PBMC. V lost 1 base to trimming and J lost 2 bases; unmatched junction nucleotides: 5. The germline V gene has CDR1 DFQATT and CDR2 SNEGSKA (reference sequence). CDR3 length: 14 amino acids. This clonotype counts as medium-sized.

The sequence derives from a male donor with early-stage non-small cell lung cancer. The sample consisted of normal lung tissue next to the tumor, taken at surgery. The chain employs TRBV20-1 and TRBJ2-7, with 7 bases that match TRBD1. The CDR3 nucleotides are TGCAGTGCTAGAGGACAGGGTTCCCCCTACGAGCAGTACTTC. This sequence encodes CSARGQGSPYEQYF.